The clone carrying this T cell receptor beta chain has more than one count but fewer than ten. The data are from a study of patients and donors after allogeneic stem cell transplantation. The CDR3 covers 13 residues. The ends lost 5 bases at V and 4 bases at J; junction bases unmatched: 3. Via MiXCR, TCRdb re-called the RT-PCR reads, giving one row per CDR3 protein. The sample contains roughly 200,000 distinct CDR3 sequences, over 30% of which appear only once. The chain carries TRBV12-3 or TRBV12-4 and TRBJ2-5; 8 bases match TRBD1. The sequence derives from a human donor who was either an allogeneic HSCT recipient or a stem cell or donor lymphocyte infusion donor (not recorded which). It is not recorded whose cells these are; they may come from a transplant donor. The sequenced material came from blood, either unsorted or a sorted T cell fraction (not recorded which). The CDR3 here is CASSPRGPETQYF. CDR3 nucleotide sequence: TGTGCCAGCAGTCCCAGGGGGCCAGAGACCCAGTACTTC.